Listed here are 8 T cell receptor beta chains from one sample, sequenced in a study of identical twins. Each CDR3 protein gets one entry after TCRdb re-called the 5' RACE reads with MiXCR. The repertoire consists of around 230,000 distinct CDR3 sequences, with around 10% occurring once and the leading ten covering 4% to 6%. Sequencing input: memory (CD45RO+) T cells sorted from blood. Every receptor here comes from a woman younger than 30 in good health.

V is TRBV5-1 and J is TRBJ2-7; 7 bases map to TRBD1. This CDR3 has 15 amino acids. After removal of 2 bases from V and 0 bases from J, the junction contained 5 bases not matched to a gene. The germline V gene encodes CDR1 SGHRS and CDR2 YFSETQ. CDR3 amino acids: CASSLGTGVSYEQYF. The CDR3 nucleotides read TGCGCCAGCAGCTTAGGAACAGGGGTCTCCTACGAGCAGTACTTC.

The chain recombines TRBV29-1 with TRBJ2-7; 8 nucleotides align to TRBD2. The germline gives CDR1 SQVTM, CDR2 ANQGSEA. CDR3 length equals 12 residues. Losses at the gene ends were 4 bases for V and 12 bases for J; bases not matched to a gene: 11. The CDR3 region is CSVGLAGPGRYF. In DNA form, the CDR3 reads TGCAGCGTTGGGCTAGCGGGCCCTGGTCGGTACTTC.

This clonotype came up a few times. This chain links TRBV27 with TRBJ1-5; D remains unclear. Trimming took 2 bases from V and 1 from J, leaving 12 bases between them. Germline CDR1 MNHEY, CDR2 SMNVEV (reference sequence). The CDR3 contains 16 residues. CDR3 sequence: CASSLGGYGSNQPQHF. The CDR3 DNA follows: TGTGCCAGCAGTTTAGGCGGCTATGGGAGCAATCAGCCCCAGCATTTT.

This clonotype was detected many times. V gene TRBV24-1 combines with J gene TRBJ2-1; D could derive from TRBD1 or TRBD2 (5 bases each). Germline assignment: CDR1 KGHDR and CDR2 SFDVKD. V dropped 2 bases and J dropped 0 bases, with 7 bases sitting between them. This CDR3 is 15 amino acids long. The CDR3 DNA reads TGTGCCACCAGTGATTCTGGGGGCTCCTACAATGAGCAGTTCTTC. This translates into CATSDSGGSYNEQFF.

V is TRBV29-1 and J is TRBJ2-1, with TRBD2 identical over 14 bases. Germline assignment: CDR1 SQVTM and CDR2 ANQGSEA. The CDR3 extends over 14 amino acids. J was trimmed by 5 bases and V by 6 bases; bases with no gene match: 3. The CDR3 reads CSVRTSGRHNEQFF. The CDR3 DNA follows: TGCAGCGTGAGGACTAGCGGGAGGCACAATGAGCAGTTCTTC.

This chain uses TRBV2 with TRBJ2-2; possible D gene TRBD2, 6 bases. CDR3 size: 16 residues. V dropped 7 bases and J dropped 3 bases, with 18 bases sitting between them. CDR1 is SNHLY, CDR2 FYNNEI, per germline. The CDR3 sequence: CASMIGDSRDTGELFF. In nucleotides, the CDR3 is TGTGCCAGCATGATTGGGGACTCACGGGACACCGGGGAGCTGTTTTTT.

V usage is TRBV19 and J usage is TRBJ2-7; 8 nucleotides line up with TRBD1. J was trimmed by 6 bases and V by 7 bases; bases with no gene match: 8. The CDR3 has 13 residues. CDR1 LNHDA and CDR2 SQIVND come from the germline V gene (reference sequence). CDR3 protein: CASTDRVAGEQYF. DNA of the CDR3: TGTGCCAGTACGGACAGGGTCGCAGGCGAGCAGTACTTC.

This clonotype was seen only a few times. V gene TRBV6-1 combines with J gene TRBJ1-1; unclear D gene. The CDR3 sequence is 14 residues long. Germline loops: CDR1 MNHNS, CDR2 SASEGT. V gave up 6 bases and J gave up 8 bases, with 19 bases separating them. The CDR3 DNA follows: TGTGCCAGCAGCCCCACGGACTTTCCCTCCGAAGCTTTCTTT. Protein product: CASSPTDFPSEAFF.